The sequence of this T cell receptor (beta chain) was determined in a study of neoadjuvant anti-PD-1 for oral cavity cancer. The repertoire was sequenced with immunoSEQ multiplex PCR; TCRdb's copy has only in-frame clones and lacks some. The data contain over 30,000 clones, approximately 87% of them seen just once; the ten biggest clones take up roughly 4%. The V and J ends lost 0 bases and 1 base respectively, with 5 bases between them. The CDR3 is made up of 14 amino acids. The germline CDR1 and CDR2 sequences are SGDLS and YYNGEE. The receptor's source is a person between 35 and 79 years old with oral cavity squamous cell carcinoma. The input for sequencing was PBMCs, taken before nivolumab (anti-PD-1) treatment. V is TRBV9 and J is TRBJ2-4; D gene unclear. Written as DNA, the CDR3 is TGTGCCAGCAGCGTAGGAGTGGCCAAAAACATTCAGTACTTC. Translating gives CASSVGVAKNIQYF. The whole variable domain, filled in from reference TRBV9 and TRBJ2-4, reads DSGVTQTPKHLITATGQRVTLRCSPRSGDLSVYWYQQSLDQGLQFLIQYYNGEERAKGNILERFSAQQFPDLHSELNLSSLELGDSALYFCASSVGVAKNIQYFGAGTRLSVL.